Listed below are T cell receptor beta chains from one sample, sequenced in a study of graft-versus-host responses after intestinal transplantation. Repertoires were generated with immunoSEQ multiplex PCR, while TCRdb's copy carries only in-frame clones and drops some. The sample includes fewer than 70,000 clones, roughly 92% of them seen just once. The input for sequencing was bone marrow, taken 734 days after intestinal transplantation. The receptors come from a human patient who received an intestinal transplant, so some T cells may come from the graft donor. The CDR3 runs from the conserved cysteine through the conserved F or W. Each record gives: D gene, V gene, clone size, J gene, CDR3 DNA, CDR3 protein. A D gene is named only where the DNA matches it firmly. Only some rows state a clone size, as once, few, many or a class for expanded clones.

-	TRBV10-3	-	TRBJ1-1	TGTGCCATCAGTGAGTCGGTTACAGGTCGCACTGAAGCTTTCTTT	CAISESVTGRTEAFF
-	TRBV29-1	-	TRBJ1-1	TGCAGCGTTGTAGTCGGCCGTGAAGCTTTCTTT	CSVVVGREAFF
TRBD1	TRBV28	-	TRBJ1-1	TGTGCCAGCAGGATATTAACAGGGGGCCGCACTGAAGCTTTCTTT	CASRILTGGRTEAFF
-	TRBV30	-	TRBJ2-1	TGTGCCTGGAGTGGAGGGAGCTGGAGTAACAATGAGCAGTTCTTC	CAWSGGSWSNNEQFF
-	TRBV11-3	-	TRBJ1-1	TGTGCCAGCAGCTTAGCTCAGGGTGACAAAGCTTTCTTT	CASSLAQGDKAFF
TRBD2	TRBV29-1	few	TRBJ2-1	TGCAGCGTTGACGAGGGACTATACAATGAGCAGTTCTTC	CSVDEGLYNEQFF
-	TRBV4-2	-	TRBJ2-3	TGTGCCAGCAGCCAAGGGACGGGGAGCACAGATACGCAGTATTTT	CASSQGTGSTDTQYF
-	TRBV11-3	-	TRBJ1-4	TGTGCCAGCACGACCGGGGCTAATGAAAAACTGTTTTTT	CASTTGANEKLFF
TRBD2	TRBV15	-	TRBJ2-1	TGTGCCACCAGCAGAGGACCCGATCAGGGAGGGTTCACCTACAATGAGCAGTTCTTC	CATSRGPDQGGFTYNEQFF
TRBD2	TRBV5-4	-	TRBJ2-2	TGTGCCAGCAGCTATATAGCGGGTAACACCGGGGAGCTGTTTTTT	CASSYIAGNTGELFF
-	TRBV7-3	-	TRBJ2-7	TGTGCCAGCAGCTTAAAAGGTTCGGCAAGCAGTGATACGGGAGATGACTACGAGCAGTACTTC	CASSLKGSASSDTGDDYEQYF
-	TRBV5-4	-	TRBJ1-1	TGTGCCAGCAGCATCCAGAACACTGAAGCTTTCTTT	CASSIQNTEAFF
TRBD1	TRBV2	-	TRBJ1-2	TGTGCCAGCAGTGTCAGGACAGGGGCGGCGGGCTACACCTTC	CASSVRTGAAGYTF
TRBD2	TRBV11-2	-	TRBJ2-5	TGTGCCAGCAGCTTAACTAGCGGGGTGGTTGAGACCCAGTACTTC	CASSLTSGVVETQYF
TRBD1	TRBV27	-	TRBJ2-1	TGTGCCAGCAGTTTAGAAGCAGGGGGCTACAATGAGCAGTTCTTC	CASSLEAGGYNEQFF
-	TRBV7-3	once	TRBJ2-3	TGTGCCAGCAGCTTAAACAAGCGGGATACGCAGTATTTT	CASSLNKRDTQYF
-	TRBV4-1	-	TRBJ1-3	TGCGCCAGCAGCCAGAGGGGGGGGCATGGAAACACCATATATTTT	CASSQRGGHGNTIYF
-	TRBV5-6	-	TRBJ2-7	TGTGCCAGCAGCTTGGGGGTCGGTAGCTCCTACGAGCAGTACTTC	CASSLGVGSSYEQYF
-	TRBV4-1	-	TRBJ1-2	TGCGCCAGCAGCCAAGTAGGAACCGAGGCCTATGGCTACACCTTC	CASSQVGTEAYGYTF
-	TRBV29-1	-	TRBJ2-3	TGCAGCGTTGATGACAGCACAGATACGCAGTATTTT	CSVDDSTDTQYF
TRBD2	TRBV12-5	-	TRBJ2-5	TGTGCTAGCGAACTCCGAAGCGGGGGGAACGAAGAGACCCAGTACTTC	CASELRSGGNEETQYF
-	TRBV11-1	-	TRBJ2-1	TGTGCCAGCAGCCCAGGCTCAGATGAGCAGTTCTTC	CASSPGSDEQFF
TRBD2	TRBV27	-	TRBJ2-1	TGTGCCAGCAGTTTAGGCGGGGGGAATGAGCAGTTCTTC	CASSLGGGNEQFF
-	TRBV18	once	TRBJ1-6	TGTGCCAGCTCACCCAGGGGCGCCAGCTCCTATAATTCACCCCTCCACTTT	CASSPRGASSYNSPLHF
-	TRBV28	-	TRBJ2-7	TGTGCCAGCAGTTTTAATGGTCGCTCCGAGCAGTACTTC	CASSFNGRSEQYF
-	TRBV6-6	-	TRBJ1-1	TGTGCCAGCAGTTACTCTGATACAGGGAACACTGAAGCTTTCTTT	CASSYSDTGNTEAFF
TRBD2	TRBV7-9	-	TRBJ2-5	TGTGCCAGCAGCCGAACTAGCGGGAGGGCCCCAGAGACCCAGTACTTC	CASSRTSGRAPETQYF
-	TRBV7-9	-	TRBJ2-5	TGTGCCAGCAGCTTATTTCGGGGAGGAAAGGGGACCCAGTACTTC	CASSLFRGGKGTQYF
TRBD1	TRBV28	-	TRBJ1-1	TGTGCCAGCAGTCCCGGGACAGGGGGCGAAGCTTTCTTT	CASSPGTGGEAFF
-	TRBV2	-	TRBJ2-1	TGTGCCAGCGGTGGCCCCAGTGAGCAGTTCTTC	CASGGPSEQFF
-	TRBV10-2	-	TRBJ1-1	TGCGCCAGCACTGAAACCCCCCGGGGAACTGAAGCTTTCTTT	CASTETPRGTEAFF
-	TRBV6-1	-	TRBJ1-3	TGTGCCAGCGAAACACAGGATTCCTCTGGAAACACCATATATTTT	CASETQDSSGNTIYF
TRBD2	TRBV29-1	-	TRBJ2-7	TGCAGCGGGATCGGGAGGGAGCAGTACTTC	CSGIGREQYF
TRBD1	TRBV10-2	-	TRBJ1-2	TGCGCCAGTGGGACAGAGAACTATGGCTACACCTTC	CASGTENYGYTF
TRBD1	TRBV5-6	-	TRBJ1-4	TGTGCCAGCAGCGAGGGGACAGGGTGGTCTAGGGAAAAACTGTTTTTT	CASSEGTGWSREKLFF
TRBD1	TRBV7-9	-	TRBJ1-4	TGTGCCAGCAGCCGGGACAGGGTCGGAGGTAATGAAAAACTGTTTTTT	CASSRDRVGGNEKLFF
-	TRBV6-6	-	TRBJ2-7	TGTGCCAGCGGAGTATGGGGACAAAACTACGAGCAGTACTTC	CASGVWGQNYEQYF
-	TRBV10-2	-	TRBJ1-2	TGCGCCACAGCACCGCGTCAGGCTGGGCATGGCTACACCTTC	CATAPRQAGHGYTF
TRBD1	TRBV6-5	-	TRBJ1-1	TGTGCCAGCAGTTTCGGGACAGGGCAGAACACTGAAGCTTTCTTT	CASSFGTGQNTEAFF
-	TRBV15	-	TRBJ1-1	TGTGCCACCAGCAGAGTTCGGTCGGGACATATGAACACTGAAGCTTTCTTT	CATSRVRSGHMNTEAFF
TRBD2	TRBV7-2	-	TRBJ2-1	TGTGCCAGCAGCTTAATCGGACTAGCGGAGGCCTACAATGAGCAGTTCTTC	CASSLIGLAEAYNEQFF
-	TRBV11-2	once	TRBJ2-1	TGTGCCAGCAGACGACTAGCCTACAATGAGCAGTTCTTC	CASRRLAYNEQFF
TRBD2	TRBV27	-	TRBJ2-2	TGTGCCAGCAGTTTAGTGGCGGGGGGGCCAACCGGGGAGCTGTTTTTT	CASSLVAGGPTGELFF
-	TRBV18	-	TRBJ2-5	TGTGCCAGCTCACCCGTAGACGTTGAAGAGACCCAGTACTTC	CASSPVDVEETQYF
-	TRBV5-6	once	TRBJ1-2	TGTGCCAGCAGCTTAACGTACGAAGACAGCCCTAACTATGGCTACACCTTC	CASSLTYEDSPNYGYTF
TRBD1	TRBV6-5	once	TRBJ1-4	TGTGCCAGCAGTGGGGACAGGGAGGGGGAAAAACTGTTTTTT	CASSGDREGEKLFF